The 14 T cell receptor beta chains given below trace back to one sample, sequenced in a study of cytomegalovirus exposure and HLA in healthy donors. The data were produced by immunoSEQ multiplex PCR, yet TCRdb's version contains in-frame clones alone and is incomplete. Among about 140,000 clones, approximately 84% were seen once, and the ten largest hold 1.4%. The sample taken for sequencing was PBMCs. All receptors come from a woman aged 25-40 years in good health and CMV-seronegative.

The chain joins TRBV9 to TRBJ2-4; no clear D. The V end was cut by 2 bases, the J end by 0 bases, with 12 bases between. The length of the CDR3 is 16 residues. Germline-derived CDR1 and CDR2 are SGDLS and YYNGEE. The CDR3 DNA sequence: TGTGCCAGCAGCGTTGGCGGCAGCCTAGCCAAAAACATTCAGTACTTC. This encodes CASSVGGSLAKNIQYF.

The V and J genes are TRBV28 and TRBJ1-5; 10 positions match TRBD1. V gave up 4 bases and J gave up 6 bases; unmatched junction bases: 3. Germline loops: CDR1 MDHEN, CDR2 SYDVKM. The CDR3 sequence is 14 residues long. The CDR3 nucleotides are TGTGCCAGCAGTTGGACAGGGGGAGTTCAGCCCCAGCATTTT. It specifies CASSWTGGVQPQHF.

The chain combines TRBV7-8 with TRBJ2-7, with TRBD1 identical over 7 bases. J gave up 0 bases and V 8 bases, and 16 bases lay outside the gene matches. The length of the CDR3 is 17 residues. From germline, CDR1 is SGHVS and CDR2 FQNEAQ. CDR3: CASFGTVPPQSSYEQYF. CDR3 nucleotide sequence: TGTGCCAGCTTTGGGACAGTACCCCCCCAAAGCTCCTACGAGCAGTACTTC.

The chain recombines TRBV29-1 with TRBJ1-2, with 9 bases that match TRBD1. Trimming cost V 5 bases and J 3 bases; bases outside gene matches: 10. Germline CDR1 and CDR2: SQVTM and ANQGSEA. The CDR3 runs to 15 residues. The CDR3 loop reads CSVTKRTGVDYGYTF. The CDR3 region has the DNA TGCAGCGTTACAAAGAGGACAGGGGTGGACTATGGCTACACCTTC.

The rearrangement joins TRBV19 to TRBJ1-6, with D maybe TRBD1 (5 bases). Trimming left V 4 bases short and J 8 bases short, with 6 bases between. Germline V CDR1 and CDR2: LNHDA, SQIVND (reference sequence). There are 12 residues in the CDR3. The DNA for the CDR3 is TGTGCCAGTAGTAGACAGTATTCACCCCTCCACTTT. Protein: CASSRQYSPLHF.

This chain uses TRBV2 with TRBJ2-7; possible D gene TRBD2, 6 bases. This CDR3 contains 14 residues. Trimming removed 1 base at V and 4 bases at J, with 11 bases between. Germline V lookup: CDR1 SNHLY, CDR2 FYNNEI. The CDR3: CASSEVAELYEQYF. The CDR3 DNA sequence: TGTGCCAGCAGTGAAGTAGCGGAGCTATACGAGCAGTACTTC.

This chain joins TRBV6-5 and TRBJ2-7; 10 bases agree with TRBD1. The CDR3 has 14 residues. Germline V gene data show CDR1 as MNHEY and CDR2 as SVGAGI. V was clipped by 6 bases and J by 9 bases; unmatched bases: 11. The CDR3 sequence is CASSRQGAPSGQYF. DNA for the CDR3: TGTGCCAGCAGCCGACAGGGGGCGCCTTCCGGGCAGTACTTC.

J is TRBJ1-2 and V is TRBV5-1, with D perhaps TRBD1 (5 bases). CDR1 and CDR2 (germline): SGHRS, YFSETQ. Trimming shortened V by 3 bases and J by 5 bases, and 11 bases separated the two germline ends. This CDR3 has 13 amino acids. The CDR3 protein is CASSSGYAYGYTF. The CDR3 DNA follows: TGCGCCAGCAGCTCAGGGTACGCGTATGGCTACACCTTC.

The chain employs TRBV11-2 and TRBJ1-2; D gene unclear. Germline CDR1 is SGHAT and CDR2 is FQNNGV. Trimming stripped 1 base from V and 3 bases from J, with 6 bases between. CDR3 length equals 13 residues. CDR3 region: CASSLGRYYGYTF. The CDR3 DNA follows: TGTGCCAGCAGCTTAGGGCGGTACTATGGCTACACCTTC.

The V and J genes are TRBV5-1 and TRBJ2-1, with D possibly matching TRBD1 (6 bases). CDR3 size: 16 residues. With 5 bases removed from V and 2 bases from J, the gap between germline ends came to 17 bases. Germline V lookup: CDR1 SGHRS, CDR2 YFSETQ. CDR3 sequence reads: CASSLITGNPYNEQFF. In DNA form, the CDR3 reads TGCGCCAGCAGTCTTATCACAGGGAACCCCTACAATGAGCAGTTCTTC.

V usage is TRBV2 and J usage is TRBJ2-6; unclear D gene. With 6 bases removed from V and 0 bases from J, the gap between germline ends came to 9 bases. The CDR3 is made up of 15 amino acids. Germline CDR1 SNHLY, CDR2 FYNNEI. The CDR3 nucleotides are TGTGCCAGCAGGGGCAGAACCTCTGGGGCCAACGTCCTGACTTTC. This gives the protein CASRGRTSGANVLTF.

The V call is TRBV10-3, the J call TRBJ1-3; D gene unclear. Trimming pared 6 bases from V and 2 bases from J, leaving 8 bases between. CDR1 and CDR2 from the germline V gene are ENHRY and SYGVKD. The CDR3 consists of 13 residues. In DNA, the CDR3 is TGTGCCATCAGCGCGGGCGCTGGAAACACCATATATTTT. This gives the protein CAISAGAGNTIYF.

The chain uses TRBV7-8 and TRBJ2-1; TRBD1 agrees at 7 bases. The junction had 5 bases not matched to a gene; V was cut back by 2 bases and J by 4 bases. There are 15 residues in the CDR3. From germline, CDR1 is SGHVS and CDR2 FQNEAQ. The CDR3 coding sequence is TGTGCCAGCAGCTTAACTGGGACAGCATACAATGAGCAGTTCTTC. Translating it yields CASSLTGTAYNEQFF.

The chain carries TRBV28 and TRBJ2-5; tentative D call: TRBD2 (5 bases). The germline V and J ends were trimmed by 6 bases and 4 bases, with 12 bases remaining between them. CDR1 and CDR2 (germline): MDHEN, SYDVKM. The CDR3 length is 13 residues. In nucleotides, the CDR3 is TGTGCCAGCAGACGTTCCGCGGGAGAGACCCAGTACTTC. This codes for CASRRSAGETQYF.